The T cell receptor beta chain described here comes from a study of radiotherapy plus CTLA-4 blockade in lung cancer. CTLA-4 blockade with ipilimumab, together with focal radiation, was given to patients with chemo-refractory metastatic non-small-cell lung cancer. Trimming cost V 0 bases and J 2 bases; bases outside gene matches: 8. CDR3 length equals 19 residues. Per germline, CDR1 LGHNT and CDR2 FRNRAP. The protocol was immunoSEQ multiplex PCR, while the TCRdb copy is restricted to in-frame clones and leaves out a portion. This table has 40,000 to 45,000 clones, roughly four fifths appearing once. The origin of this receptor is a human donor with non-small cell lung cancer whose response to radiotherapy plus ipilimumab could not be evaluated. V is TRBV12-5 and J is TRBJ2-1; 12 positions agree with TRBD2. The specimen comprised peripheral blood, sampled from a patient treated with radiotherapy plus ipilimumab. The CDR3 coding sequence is TGTGCTAGTGGTTTGGTACCCATACTAGCGGGAGGTACCTACAATGAGCAGTTCTTC. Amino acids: CASGLVPILAGGTYNEQFF.